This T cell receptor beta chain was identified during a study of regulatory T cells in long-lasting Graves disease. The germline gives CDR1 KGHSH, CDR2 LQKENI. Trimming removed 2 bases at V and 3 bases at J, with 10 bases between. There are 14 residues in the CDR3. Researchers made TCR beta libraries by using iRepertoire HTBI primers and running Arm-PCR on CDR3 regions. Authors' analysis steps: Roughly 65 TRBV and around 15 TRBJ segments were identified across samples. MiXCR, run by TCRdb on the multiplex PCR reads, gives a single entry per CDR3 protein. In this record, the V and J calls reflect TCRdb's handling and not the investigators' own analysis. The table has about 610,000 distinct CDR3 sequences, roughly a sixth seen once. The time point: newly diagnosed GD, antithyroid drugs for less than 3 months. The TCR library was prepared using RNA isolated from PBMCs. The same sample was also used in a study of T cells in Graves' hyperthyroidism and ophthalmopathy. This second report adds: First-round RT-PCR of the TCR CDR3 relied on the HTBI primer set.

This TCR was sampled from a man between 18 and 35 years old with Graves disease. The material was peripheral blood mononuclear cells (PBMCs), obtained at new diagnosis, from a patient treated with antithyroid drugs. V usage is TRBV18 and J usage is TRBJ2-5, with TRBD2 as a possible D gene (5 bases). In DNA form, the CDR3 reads TGTGCCAGCTCACCATTCGTCGGGGAAGAGACCCAGTACTTC. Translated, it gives CASSPFVGEETQYF.